This TCR beta chain appears in the sequencing data of a study of blood T cell repertoires in COVID-19. Authors' data handling: Reference gene primer amplification gave estimated nucleated cell counts. TCRdb's copy holds only in-frame clones and misses some; the assay was immunoSEQ multiplex PCR. D and trimming were read from the DNA, whereas the V and J calls and clone size are those reported in that table. The data hold hundreds of thousands of clones, with 80% to 95% observed a single time. CDR1 SNHLY and CDR2 FYNNEI come from the germline V gene. CDR3 length: 14 amino acids. Trimming cost V 7 bases and J 0 bases; bases outside gene matches: 6.

This TCR came from a man aged 60-69 years with COVID-19, enrolled during active disease. J is TRBJ2-7 and V is TRBV2; 7 positions agree with TRBD1. The material sequenced was peripheral blood. The DNA of the CDR3 is TGTGCCAGCATTACGGACAGGTCCTCCTACGAGCAGTACTTC. Translated, it gives CASITDRSSYEQYF.